These 10 T cell receptor beta chains share one sample of origin, sequenced in a study of molecular identifiers for immune sequencing clone quantification. MiXCR was run by TCRdb on the PCR reads, yielding one entry per CDR3 protein. The table has nearly 650,000 distinct CDR3 sequences, about 25% seen once. Sequences were obtained from naive CD8+ T cells from blood, with Jurkat cell RNA spiked in. Subset denoted: FACS-sorted CD8+CD4-CCR7+CD45RA+ naive T cells. These receptor sequences come from a human donor in good health. Some libraries in this study had Jurkat cell RNA spiked in.

The sample holds many counts of this clonotype. The rearrangement joins TRBV25-1 to TRBJ2-5; D is possibly TRBD2 (6 bases). Trimming shortened V by 2 bases and J by 1 base, and 11 bases separated the two germline ends. Germline-derived CDR1 and CDR2 are MGHDK and SYGVNS. The CDR3 has 15 amino acids. CDR3 amino acids: CASSEGPGGQETQYF. CDR3 in DNA: TGTGCCAGCAGTGAAGGTCCCGGGGGCCAAGAGACCCAGTACTTC.

With respect to this clonotype: The junction departs from germline at one end; a sequencing error may be responsible. The chain employs TRBV6-5 and TRBJ1-5, with TRBD1 matching 7 bases. Germline loops: CDR1 MNHEY, CDR2 SVGAGI. The CDR3 spans 13 residues. The CDR3 sequence is CASRGQFGQPPHF. CDR3 DNA: TGTGCCAGCAGGGGACAGTTTGGGCAGCCCCCGCATTTT.

On this clonotype itself: One junction end does not reproduce the germline sequence, and a read error may be involved. The chain recombines TRBV23-1 with TRBJ2-5; tentatively, D is TRBD1 (6 bases). TRBV23-1 has ORF status, its function being uncertain. The CDR3 has 15 amino acids. CDR3 nucleotide sequence: TGCGCCAGCATTCCCCCCGGGACAATCCAAGAGCCCCAGTACTTC. It specifies CASIPPGTIQEPQYF.

The chain employs TRBV12-3 or TRBV12-4 and TRBJ2-5; 7 bases are a match to TRBD1. After removal of 6 bases from V and 1 base from J, the junction contained 11 bases not matched to a gene. CDR3 size: 16 residues. The CDR3 loop reads CASSPDRARGQETQYF. CDR3 nucleotides: TGTGCCAGCAGCCCAGACAGGGCTAGGGGCCAAGAGACCCAGTACTTC.

This clonotype was seen at least ten times. The gene calls are TRBV29-1 and TRBJ2-7, with 10 bases identical to TRBD1. Trimming cost V 4 bases and J 6 bases; bases outside gene matches: 6. This CDR3 has 13 residues. Germline values: CDR1 SQVTM, CDR2 ANQGSEA. The chain's CDR3 is CSVAGQGTAEQYF. The CDR3 nucleotides are TGCAGCGTTGCGGGACAGGGGACTGCCGAGCAGTACTTC.

This clonotype has ten or more counts. V and J are TRBV7-9 and TRBJ2-7; D possibly uses TRBD1 or TRBD2 (6 bases each). Germline V CDR1 and CDR2: SEHNR, FQNEAQ (reference sequence). CDR3 length: 13 residues. Trimming removed 5 bases at V and 2 bases at J, with 10 bases between. CDR3 region: CASSGGGAYEQYF. As DNA, the CDR3 is TGTGCCAGCAGCGGGGGCGGGGCCTACGAGCAGTACTTC.

This clonotype occurred once. The junction does not match germline at one end; this may be a read error. This chain connects TRBV4-1 to TRBJ1-4; a weak D match, TRBD1 (6 bases). The CDR3 loop spans 15 amino acids. Germline V gene data show CDR1 as MGHRA and CDR2 as YSYEKL. The CDR3 DNA sequence: TGCGCCAGCAGCCTTCCAACAGGGTCGGGTGAAGAACTGTTTTTT. Translating gives CASSLPTGSGEELFF.

This clonotype has ten or more counts. V and J are TRBV6-1 and TRBJ1-1, with D possibly being TRBD1 (5 bases). Germline CDR1 and CDR2: MNHNS and SASEGT. The CDR3 is made up of 15 amino acids. The ends were cut back, 0 bases at V and 3 bases at J, with 11 bases in the middle. As DNA, the CDR3 is TGTGCCAGCAGTGAAGCGTCGGGGGAATACACTGAAGCTTTCTTT. This encodes CASSEASGEYTEAFF.

The chain combines TRBV12-3 or TRBV12-4 with TRBJ1-1, with D perhaps TRBD1 (6 bases). This CDR3 spans 13 amino acids. V lost 3 bases and J 4 bases, leaving 9 bases between the germline ends. The CDR3 nucleotides read TGTGCCAGCAGTTTCGGACAGCCCACTGAAGCTTTCTTT. This gives the protein CASSFGQPTEAFF.

In its sample, this clonotype was seen many times. This rearrangement joins TRBV7-9 to TRBJ2-3; the D gene could be TRBD1 or TRBD2 (5 bases each). CDR1 and CDR2 (germline): SEHNR, FQNEAQ (reference sequence). Trimming removed 3 bases at V and 1 base at J, with 8 bases between. This CDR3 region has 14 residues. The CDR3 spells CASSFGAGTDTQYF. As DNA, the CDR3 is TGTGCCAGCAGCTTCGGGGCTGGCACAGATACGCAGTATTTT.